This TCR beta chain was found in a study of blood T cells in healthy people across ages. Then a second PCR, running about 6 to 11 cycles, was carried out with a sample-barcoded 5' primer and a J-beta primer mix. Unique molecular identifiers of 12 random nucleotides labeled each cDNA. TCRdb passed the 5' RACE reads through MiXCR, listing each CDR3 protein once. The repertoire has approximately 1.5 million distinct CDR3 sequences, about 35% of them found once; the top ten carry about 11%. The germline V gene has CDR1 SQVTM and CDR2 ANQGSEA. The CDR3 contains 15 residues. The V segment lost 7 bases and the J segment 5 bases; nucleotides outside the gene matches: 11. Each individual donor underwent a draw of approximately 10 milliliters of peripheral blood. In this sample, this clonotype turned up a few times.

This chain joins TRBV29-1 and TRBJ1-2, with 12 positions matching TRBD1. Sequenced: blood. The source is a woman younger than 45 in good health. DNA for the CDR3: TGCAGCGATTTTGACCCGGGACAGGGGGCGTATGGCTACACCTTC. Its translation is CSDFDPGQGAYGYTF.